The entry that follows covers one T cell receptor (beta chain) sequence. Antigen: not known. This sample was included in a study of PD-L1 blockade in urothelial cancer. Overall study context: At 3 weeks (second dose) and 6 weeks after starting treatment, blood was analyzed. Study outcomes and limitations: Enhanced expansion of tumor-associated blood clones at 3 weeks characterized durable-benefit patients.

Time point noted: pretreatment peripheral blood. V lost 4 bases to trimming and J lost 2 bases, with 12 bases between them. From germline, CDR1 is SGHAT and CDR2 FQNNGV. The CDR3 runs to 14 residues. Assay used: immunoSEQ multiplex PCR; TCRdb lists only in-frame clones, some missing. The sample includes 35,000 to 40,000 clones, about four fifths of them seen just once. V usage is TRBV11-2 and J usage is TRBJ2-7, with D perhaps TRBD1 (7 bases). The TCR sequence derives from a man in his sixties with urothelial cancer. This specimen consisted of PBMCs, obtained around atezolizumab (anti-PD-L1) treatment. The DNA for the CDR3 is TGTGCCAGCAGCTCCAGGGGGAGGACCTACGAGCAGTACTTC. Its translation: CASSSRGRTYEQYF.